The 17 T cell receptor beta chains below all came from one sample that was sequenced in a study of blood T cells in healthy people across ages. With a J-beta primer mix and a sample-barcoded 5' primer, a second PCR ran about 7 to 12 cycles. MiXCR, run by TCRdb on the 5' RACE reads, gives a single entry per CDR3 protein. Seen here are 650,000 to 950,000 distinct CDR3 sequences, around 43% observed once, and the top ten hold nearly 20%. Sequenced material: blood. These receptors were taken from a man in his fifties or sixties in good health.

The chain joins TRBV24-1 to TRBJ2-2, with TRBD1 as a possible D gene (6 bases). Trimming left V 4 bases short and J 6 bases short, with 8 bases between. The germline CDR1 and CDR2 sequences are KGHDR and SFDVKD. The CDR3 is 13 residues long. CDR3 in amino acids: CATSDQGSGELFF. The CDR3 coding sequence is TGTGCCACCAGTGACCAGGGGTCCGGGGAGCTGTTTTTT.

This clonotype appeared a few times. V gene TRBV27 combines with J gene TRBJ1-6, with 8 bases that match TRBD1. With V trimmed by 6 bases and J by 9 bases, 13 bases remained unmatched. The CDR3 totals 16 residues. The germline V gene encodes CDR1 MNHEY and CDR2 SMNVEV (reference sequence). CDR3 protein: CASSQVLGQGGSPLHF. The CDR3 region has the DNA TGTGCCAGCAGCCAGGTTCTCGGACAGGGCGGTTCACCCCTCCACTTT.

This clonotype was seen a few times. V usage is TRBV2 and J usage is TRBJ2-7; the D gene is possibly TRBD2 (5 bases). The CDR3 consists of 14 residues. V was pared by 3 bases and J by 2 bases, with 11 bases between. The germline gives CDR1 SNHLY, CDR2 FYNNEI. CDR3 protein: CASSEAFGAYEQYF. The CDR3 region has the DNA TGTGCCAGCAGTGAGGCCTTCGGGGCCTACGAGCAGTACTTC.

This clonotype has more than one count but fewer than ten. The V and J genes are TRBV9 and TRBJ2-1; the D is unclear. Germline assignment: CDR1 SGDLS and CDR2 YYNGEE. The length of the CDR3 is 13 residues. Trimming stripped 0 bases from V and 11 bases from J, with 12 bases between. CDR3 amino acids: CASSVATSPKQFF. In DNA, the CDR3 is TGTGCCAGCAGCGTAGCTACAAGCCCCAAGCAGTTCTTC.

This clonotype showed up many times. J is TRBJ2-1 and V is TRBV11-2; D not certain. The CDR3 is 12 amino acids. The V end was cut by 3 bases, the J end by 5 bases, with 5 bases between. Germline V gives CDR1 SGHAT, CDR2 FQNNGV. CDR3 protein: CASSLTDNEQFF. The CDR3 region has the DNA TGTGCCAGCAGCTTGACGGACAATGAGCAGTTCTTC. Filled out from reference TRBV11-2 and TRBJ2-1, the complete variable domain reads EAGVAQSPRYKIIEKRQSVAFWCNPISGHATLYWYQQILGQGPKLLIQFQNNGVVDDSQLPKDRFSAERLKGVDSTLKIQPAKLEDSAVYLCASSLTDNEQFFGPGTRLTVL.

Many counts were recorded for this clonotype. A much larger clone differs by one base, so this may be a read error. CDR3 protein: CASSTRYQETQYF. The CDR3 DNA sequence: TGTGCCAGCAGCACCCGGTACCAAGAGACCCAGTACTTC. This chain uses TRBV7-2 with TRBJ2-5; D call uncertain. Germline V gene sequence: CDR1 SGHTA, CDR2 FQGNSA. The CDR3 extends over 13 amino acids. V was trimmed by 5 bases and J by 0 bases, leaving 7 bases between them.

Points on this clonotype: Given a much more abundant clone one base away, this may be a read error. CDR3 DNA sequence: TGTACCACCAGTGACACGGACAGGGGGAAGGGGCAGTTCTTC. Translated: CTTSDTDRGKGQFF. The V and J genes are TRBV24-1 and TRBJ2-1; TRBD1 aligns across 10 bases. The CDR3 totals 14 residues. The V gene's germline CDR1 is KGHDR and CDR2 SFDVKD.

This clonotype was picked up a small number of times. V and J are TRBV9 and TRBJ1-6; D is undetermined. This CDR3 has 14 residues. Between the trimmed V and J ends, which lost 0 bases and 11 bases, there was a span of 12 bases. The germline V gene encodes CDR1 SGDLS and CDR2 YYNGEE. This CDR3 is CASSVVGSQAPLHF. The CDR3 DNA reads as TGTGCCAGCAGCGTAGTTGGCAGTCAGGCACCCCTCCACTTT.

A few counts support this clonotype. This rearrangement joins TRBV29-1 to TRBJ2-3, with 11 bases fitting TRBD2. With 5 bases clipped from V and 3 bases from J, the junction kept 1 base outside the gene matches. The length of the CDR3 is 13 residues. The germline V gene encodes CDR1 SQVTM and CDR2 ANQGSEA. CDR3 in amino acids: CSVIAGGTDTQYF. The CDR3 DNA reads as TGCAGCGTTATAGCGGGGGGGACAGATACGCAGTATTTT.

This clonotype was picked up a small number of times. This chain joins TRBV7-2 and TRBJ2-1; D gene ambiguous. V lost 0 bases and J 0 bases, leaving 6 bases between the germline ends. This CDR3 has 15 amino acids. Germline CDR1 SGHTA, CDR2 FQGNSA. The CDR3 here is CASSLARISYNEQFF. The CDR3 DNA is TGTGCCAGCAGCTTAGCCAGGATCTCCTACAATGAGCAGTTCTTC.

The chain uses TRBV5-1 and TRBJ2-5, with a weak D call TRBD2 (7 bases). V lost 1 base and J 11 bases, leaving 21 bases between the germline ends. This CDR3 has 15 residues. Germline V gives CDR1 SGHRS, CDR2 YFSETQ. The CDR3 loop reads CASSLYGGRFDEQYF. In DNA, the CDR3 is TGCGCCAGCAGCTTGTACGGGGGGCGATTCGATGAGCAGTACTTC.

The chain combines TRBV20-1 with TRBJ2-5; tentative D call: TRBD2 (6 bases). Germline CDR1 DFQATT, CDR2 SNEGSKA (reference sequence). The CDR3 consists of 15 residues. Trimming left V 3 bases short and J 2 bases short, with 16 bases between. CDR3 sequence: CSASTGELGQETQYF. CDR3 bases: TGCAGTGCTAGCACGGGGGAACTGGGACAAGAGACCCAGTACTTC.

This clonotype appeared a single time. CDR3 loop: CSASPRISGGPRTQYF. DNA for the CDR3: TGCAGTGCTAGCCCCCGTATTAGCGGGGGGCCCAGGACCCAGTACTTC. This sequence joins TRBV20-1 and TRBJ2-7; 10 nucleotides agree with TRBD2. The better agreement between TRBJ2-5 and the DNA end casts doubt on the J call. This CDR3 spans 16 amino acids. The V gene's germline CDR1 is DFQATT and CDR2 SNEGSKA (reference sequence).

This clonotype was picked up many times. The chain is built from TRBV10-3 and TRBJ2-5; D unclear. V was pared by 4 bases and J by 1 base, with 4 bases between. The CDR3 sequence is 12 residues long. Germline V gene data show CDR1 as ENHRY and CDR2 as SYGVKD. The CDR3 loop is CAISASQETQYF. The CDR3 DNA is TGTGCCATCAGTGCATCCCAAGAGACCCAGTACTTC.

The genes are TRBV20-1 and TRBJ2-3, with D tentatively TRBD1 (6 bases). CDR3 length: 15 amino acids. Trimming pared 7 bases from V and 3 bases from J, leaving 20 bases between. CDR1 DFQATT and CDR2 SNEGSKA come from the germline V gene (reference sequence). The CDR3 loop reads CSVRGGRGRTDTQYF. CDR3 sequence (DNA): TGCAGTGTCAGAGGGGGACGGGGTAGAACAGATACGCAGTATTTT.

The CDR3 loop is CAWSRAQGVNEKLFF. For the CDR3, the DNA is TGTGCCTGGAGTAGAGCTCAGGGGGTAAATGAAAAACTGTTTTTT. The chain has TRBV30 and TRBJ1-4, with TRBD1 matching 7 bases. J gave up 5 bases and V 2 bases, and 8 bases lay outside the gene matches. The germline gives CDR1 GTSNPN, CDR2 SVGIG (reference sequence). The CDR3 runs to 15 residues.

In its sample, this clonotype was seen once. Mismatch with germline at one junction end may stem from a read error. The chain employs TRBV10-3 and TRBJ2-5; D could derive from TRBD1 or TRBD2 (5 bases each). Germline CDR1 ENHRY, CDR2 SYGVKD. The CDR3 spans 12 residues. DNA for the CDR3: TGTGCCACCTGGGACGGCCAAGAGACCCAGCACTTC. Translating it yields CATWDGQETQHF.